This T cell receptor (beta chain) was captured by sequencing in a study of radiotherapy plus CTLA-4 blockade in lung cancer. Notes on the study in general: Early shifts in blood T cell clones, with interferon-beta, reportedly predicted response best.

The CDR3 totals 16 residues. From germline, CDR1 is MNHNS and CDR2 SASEGT. Unmatched junction bases numbered 8, after V lost 2 bases and J lost 6 bases. Assay used: immunoSEQ multiplex PCR; TCRdb lists only in-frame clones, some missing. The top ten hold roughly 0.8% of the sample, which has 83,000 or so clones, roughly 87% seen once. On this clone itself: Its target is unknown.

This clonotype originated in a human donor with non-small cell lung cancer who had stable disease on radiotherapy plus ipilimumab. The J gene is TRBJ1-4, the V gene TRBV6-1; the match to TRBD1 covers 8 bases. Sample: peripheral blood, taken from a patient treated with radiotherapy plus ipilimumab. As DNA, the CDR3 is TGTGCCAGCAGTGAACAGGGGGCGCAGAGAGATGAAAAACTGTTTTTT. This gives the protein CASSEQGAQRDEKLFF.